The 23 T cell receptor beta chains presented below share a single source sample, sequenced in a study of OX40 agonist ivuxolimab in advanced cancers. Assay used: immunoSEQ multiplex PCR; TCRdb lists only in-frame clones, some missing. Among some 74,000 clones listed, roughly 87% were seen once. This sample comprised CD4+ or CD8+ T cells sorted from blood, obtained in a trial of the OX40 agonist ivuxolimab. The receptors originated from an adult with an advanced solid tumor such as melanoma, head and neck, liver or kidney cancer.

The count of this clone is one. The chain couples TRBV5-1 to TRBJ2-3; D unclear. Germline loops: CDR1 SGHRS, CDR2 YFSETQ. V lost 5 bases, J lost 5 bases, and 6 bases lay in between. This CDR3 has 11 amino acids. The CDR3 DNA reads TGCGCCAGCAGTTGGGGAGATACGCAGTATTTT. It specifies CASSWGDTQYF.

The genes are TRBV18 and TRBJ2-3, with D hard to call. V lost 1 base and J 5 bases, leaving 10 bases between the germline ends. The CDR3 runs to 14 residues. The germline gives CDR1 KGHSH, CDR2 LQKENI. The CDR3 loop is CASSPQNSGDTQYF. CDR3 coding DNA: TGTGCCAGCTCACCACAGAATTCAGGAGATACGCAGTATTTT.

The rearrangement joins TRBV7-9 to TRBJ2-2, with TRBD2 matching 12 bases. CDR1 SEHNR and CDR2 FQNEAQ come from the germline V gene (reference sequence). The V gene end was trimmed by 4 bases and the J gene end by 6 bases; junction bases not matched to a gene: 6. The CDR3 sequence is 16 residues long. CDR3 amino acids: CASSSQTSGSAGELFF. The DNA of the CDR3 is TGTGCCAGCAGCTCCCAGACTAGCGGGAGTGCCGGGGAGCTGTTTTTT. The variable domain in full, completed from reference TRBV7-9 and TRBJ2-2, reads DTGVSQNPRHKITKRGQNVTFRCDPISEHNRLYWYRQTLGQGPEFLTYFQNEAQLEKSRLLSDRFSAERPKGSFSTLEIQRTEQGDSAMYLCASSSQTSGSAGELFFGEGSRLTVL.

This chain connects TRBV18 to TRBJ2-7, with unresolved D. V lost 0 bases, J lost 3 bases, and 12 bases lay in between. The germline V gene encodes CDR1 KGHSH and CDR2 LQKENI. The CDR3 consists of 15 residues. CDR3 nucleotides: TGTGCCAGCTCACCACCCGTGGGTACACTCTACGAGCAGTACTTC. This translates into CASSPPVGTLYEQYF.

The rearrangement joins TRBV29-1 to TRBJ1-1, with a tentative D call TRBD1 (5 bases). The V and J ends lost 7 bases and 4 bases respectively, with 16 bases between them. This CDR3 is built from 13 residues. Germline lookup yields CDR1 SQVTM and CDR2 ANQGSEA. As DNA, the CDR3 is TGCAGCGGAAAACGGGGCTATGGCACTGAAGCTTTCTTT. Translating gives CSGKRGYGTEAFF.

The J gene is TRBJ1-2, the V gene TRBV5-6; no firm D call. The CDR3 runs to 13 residues. Per the germline V gene, CDR1 is SGHDT and CDR2 is YYEEEE. Trimming pared 0 bases from V and 5 bases from J, leaving 8 bases between. CDR3 amino acids: CASSLVRPYGYTF. CDR3 sequence (DNA): TGTGCCAGCAGCTTGGTCAGGCCTTATGGCTACACCTTC.

The genes are TRBV28 and TRBJ1-1; D may be TRBD1 (5 bases). The germline gives CDR1 MDHEN, CDR2 SYDVKM. The V and J ends lost 5 bases and 2 bases respectively, with 21 bases between them. The CDR3 consists of 17 residues. CDR3 loop: CASSRRQSGRSNTEAFF. CDR3 sequence (DNA): TGTGCCAGCAGTCGTAGACAGAGCGGGCGTTCTAACACTGAAGCTTTCTTT.

The CDR3 region has the DNA TGTGCCAGCAGTACGTCACTCTCTGGGGCCAACGTCCTGACTTTC. Amino acid sequence: CASSTSLSGANVLTF. This rearrangement joins TRBV21-1 to TRBJ2-6; TRBD2, as called in the table, went unchecked against the DNA. TRBV21-1 is a pseudogene. CDR3 length: 15 residues.

The chain links TRBV6-5 to TRBJ2-3, with TRBD2 identical over 12 bases. Germline V gene lookup returns CDR1 MNHEY and CDR2 SVGAGI. V lost 4 bases and J lost 3; bases outside the gene matches: 5. The CDR3 is 16 amino acids. DNA of the CDR3: TGTGCCAGCAGTTCCAAGACTAGCGGGAGTACAGATACGCAGTATTTT. This translates into CASSSKTSGSTDTQYF.

V usage is TRBV18 and J usage is TRBJ1-1; 9 nucleotides agree with TRBD1. The CDR3 sequence is 15 residues long. Germline V CDR1 and CDR2: KGHSH, LQKENI. With V trimmed by 6 bases and J by 4 bases, 9 bases remained unmatched. The CDR3 sequence: CASSPPSDRGTEAFF. The CDR3 DNA sequence: TGTGCCAGCTCCCCCCCCTCGGACAGGGGCACTGAAGCTTTCTTT.

The rearrangement links TRBV27 to TRBJ1-5; possibly TRBD1 for D (6 bases). V lost 8 bases and J 1 base, leaving 12 bases between the germline ends. The CDR3 extends over 14 amino acids. Germline V CDR1 and CDR2: MNHEY, SMNVEV (reference sequence). Written as DNA, the CDR3 is TGTGCCAGCGGACTTGACAGGAGCAATCAGCCCCAGCATTTT. It yields the protein CASGLDRSNQPQHF.

This chain uses TRBV7-9 with TRBJ1-5, with 7 bases lining up with TRBD1. This CDR3 spans 17 amino acids. The V gene's germline CDR1 is SEHNR and CDR2 FQNEAQ (reference sequence). V lost 4 bases to trimming and J lost 4 bases; unmatched junction nucleotides: 13. As DNA, the CDR3 is TGTGCCAGCAGCTCAGGGGGGACAGCTAACCGGAATCAGCCCCAGCATTTT. This sequence encodes CASSSGGTANRNQPQHF.

This chain links TRBV30 with TRBJ1-4; maybe TRBD1 (5 bases). The CDR3 consists of 14 residues. The germline V gene has CDR1 GTSNPN and CDR2 SVGIG (reference sequence). Trimming stripped 3 bases from V and 8 bases from J, with 16 bases between. The CDR3 sequence is CAWSSSLRGEKLFF. DNA for the CDR3: TGTGCCTGGAGCTCGTCACTAAGGGGAGAAAAACTGTTTTTT.

This clone was seen only a few times. The rearrangement uses TRBV5-8 and TRBJ2-7; 13 bases match TRBD2. The ends lost 4 bases at V and 0 bases at J; junction bases unmatched: 10. CDR3 length: 18 amino acids. Germline values: CDR1 SGHTS, CDR2 YDEGEE. CDR3 sequence: CASSPRTSGRGGSYEQYF. CDR3 DNA: TGTGCCAGCAGCCCGAGGACTAGCGGGAGAGGAGGCTCCTACGAGCAGTACTTC.

In its sample, this clone was seen a few times. V usage is TRBV6-1 and J usage is TRBJ1-1, with D perhaps matching TRBD1 (5 bases). V lost 5 bases and J 1 base, leaving 14 bases between the germline ends. The CDR3 runs to 15 residues. Germline-derived CDR1 and CDR2 are MNHNS and SASEGT. CDR3 nucleotides: TGTGCCAGCAGTAACACACGGGGCCCGAACACTGAAGCTTTCTTT. Amino acid sequence: CASSNTRGPNTEAFF.

This clone was detected only a few times. The chain employs TRBV30 and TRBJ1-1; the D is unclear. V was trimmed by 2 bases and J by 1 base, leaving 8 bases between them. This CDR3 comprises 13 residues. CDR1 GTSNPN and CDR2 SVGIG come from the germline V gene (reference sequence). CDR3 nucleotides: TGTGCCTGGAGTAGATTGGAGAACACTGAAGCTTTCTTT. Its translation is CAWSRLENTEAFF.

The chain employs TRBV6-5 and TRBJ1-2, with 8 bases aligning to TRBD1. Germline assignment: CDR1 MNHEY and CDR2 SVGAGI. J gave up 4 bases and V 5 bases, and 3 bases lay outside the gene matches. This CDR3 comprises 13 residues. In DNA form, the CDR3 reads TGTGCCAGCAGTCCCACAGGGGGCTATGGCTACACCTTC. This encodes CASSPTGGYGYTF.

The chain employs TRBV28 and TRBJ1-1; D is unresolved. The germline V gene has CDR1 MDHEN and CDR2 SYDVKM. The CDR3 consists of 15 residues. The V end lost 4 bases, the J end lost 2 bases, and 14 bases lay between the germline ends. Written as DNA, the CDR3 is TGTGCCAGCAGTTATCCGGGAAGACACAACACTGAAGCTTTCTTT. It specifies CASSYPGRHNTEAFF. Drawing the rest from reference TRBV28 and TRBJ1-1, the complete variable domain is DVKVTQSSRYLVKRTGEKVFLECVQDMDHENMFWYRQDPGLGLRLIYFSYDVKMKEKGDIPEGYSVSREKKERFSLILESASTNQTSMYLCASSYPGRHNTEAFFGQGTRLTVV.

The chain recombines TRBV30 with TRBJ2-3; 13 bases are a match to TRBD2. Germline V gene data show CDR1 as GTSNPN and CDR2 as SVGIG (reference sequence). The CDR3 is 16 residues long. With 0 bases clipped from V and 5 bases from J, the junction kept 5 bases outside the gene matches. The DNA for the CDR3 is TGTGCCTGGAGTGTCAGGGGACTAGCGGGGAAAGATACGCAGTATTTT. It is translated as CAWSVRGLAGKDTQYF.

The rearrangement links TRBV7-6 to TRBJ2-6, with TRBD1 as a possible D gene (6 bases). Germline loops: CDR1 SGHVS, CDR2 FNYEAQ. The germline V and J ends were trimmed by 6 bases and 4 bases, with 22 bases remaining between them. The CDR3 length is 18 residues. The CDR3 reads CASSLDSHESTGANVLTF. In nucleotides, the CDR3 is TGTGCCAGCAGTTTGGACAGCCACGAGTCAACAGGGGCCAACGTCCTGACTTTC. Combining the CDR3 with reference TRBV7-6 and TRBJ2-6 gives the whole variable domain GAGVSQSPRYKVTKRGQDVALRCDPISGHVSLYWYRQALGQGPEFLTYFNYEAQQDKSGLPNDRFSAERPEGSISTLTIQRTEQRDSAMYRCASSLDSHESTGANVLTFGAGSRLTVL.

V and J are TRBV7-6 and TRBJ2-7; the match to TRBD1 covers 9 bases. CDR1 SGHVS and CDR2 FNYEAQ come from the germline V gene. V shed 5 bases and J 6 bases; nucleotides not matched to a gene: 14. The CDR3 covers 16 residues. CDR3 sequence (DNA): TGTGCCAGCAGCCCTAGGGGGACAGGGACCCCTGGCGAGCAGTACTTC. This encodes CASSPRGTGTPGEQYF. Using reference TRBV7-6 and TRBJ2-7 for the parts outside the CDR3, the full variable domain is GAGVSQSPRYKVTKRGQDVALRCDPISGHVSLYWYRQALGQGPEFLTYFNYEAQQDKSGLPNDRFSAERPEGSISTLTIQRTEQRDSAMYRCASSPRGTGTPGEQYFGPGTRLTVT.

The genes are TRBV19 and TRBJ2-1; 7 nucleotides match TRBD1. The germline gives CDR1 LNHDA, CDR2 SQIVND (reference sequence). CDR3 size: 14 residues. The trim removed 5 bases at V and 12 bases at J, leaving 13 bases unmatched. This CDR3 is CASSVFRDSLWQFF. The DNA of the CDR3 is TGTGCCAGTAGTGTTTTCCGGGACAGTTTATGGCAGTTCTTC.

The CDR3 nucleotides read TGTGCCAGCAGCCTAAACATAGGCTCTGGAAACACCATATATTTT. Its translation is CASSLNIGSGNTIYF. This chain links TRBV7-2 with TRBJ1-3, with D uncertain. The germline gives CDR1 SGHTA, CDR2 FQGNSA. The CDR3 consists of 15 residues. V was shortened by 5 bases and J by 0 bases, with 11 bases between the two germline ends.